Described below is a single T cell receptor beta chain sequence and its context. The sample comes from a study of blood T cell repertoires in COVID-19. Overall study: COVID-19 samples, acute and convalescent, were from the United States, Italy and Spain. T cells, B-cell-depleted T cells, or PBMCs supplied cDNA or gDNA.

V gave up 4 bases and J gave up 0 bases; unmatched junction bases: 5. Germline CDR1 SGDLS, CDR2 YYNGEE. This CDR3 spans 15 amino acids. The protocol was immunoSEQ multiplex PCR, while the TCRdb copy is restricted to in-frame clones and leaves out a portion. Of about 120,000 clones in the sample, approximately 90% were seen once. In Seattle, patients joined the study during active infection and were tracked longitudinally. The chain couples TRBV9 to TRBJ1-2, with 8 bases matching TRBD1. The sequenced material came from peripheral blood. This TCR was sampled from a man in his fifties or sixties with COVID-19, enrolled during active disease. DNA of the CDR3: TGTGCCAGCAGCCAGACAGGGGAAGCTAACTATGGCTACACCTTC. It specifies CASSQTGEANYGYTF.